The rows below give T cell receptor beta chains drawn from one sample of a study of blood T cell repertoires in COVID-19. Only in-frame clones appear in the TCRdb table, and some are missing; sequencing was by immunoSEQ multiplex PCR. The data contain roughly 66,000 clones, around 82% of them singletons. Sequenced sample: peripheral blood. These receptors came from a man in his 60s with acute or convalescent COVID-19. Both conserved end residues are part of each CDR3. D genes are given only for firm matches. A row's size may be missing; if present it is once, few, many or a size class.

J gene: TRBJ1-6; V gene: TRBV11-2; clone size: NA; D gene: NA; CDR3 protein: CASSSRNTRRSPLHF; CDR3 DNA: TGTGCCAGCAGCTCCCGAAACACCAGGCGTTCACCCCTCCACTTT
J gene: TRBJ1-6; V gene: TRBV3-1/TRBV3-2; clone size: once; D gene: NA; CDR3 protein: CASSQDRVSSDSPLHF; CDR3 DNA: TGTGCCAGCAGCCAAGATCGGGTTTCTTCTGATTCACCCCTCCACTTT
J gene: TRBJ2-3; V gene: TRBV3-1/TRBV3-2; clone size: NA; D gene: NA; CDR3 protein: CASSPWARTDTQYF; CDR3 DNA: TGTGCCAGCAGCCCGTGGGCTCGCACAGATACGCAGTATTTT
J gene: TRBJ2-7; V gene: TRBV5-4; clone size: NA; D gene: NA; CDR3 protein: CASSLEEGAYEQYF; CDR3 DNA: TGTGCCAGCAGCTTGGAAGAGGGAGCCTACGAGCAGTACTTC
J gene: TRBJ1-6; V gene: TRBV5-1; clone size: NA; D gene: TRBD1; CDR3 protein: CASSLAAQGVSYNSPLHF; CDR3 DNA: TGCGCCAGCAGCTTGGCCGCGCAGGGGGTCTCCTATAATTCACCCCTCCACTTT
J gene: TRBJ1-2; V gene: TRBV10-3; clone size: NA; D gene: NA; CDR3 protein: CAISELMGSGYTF; CDR3 DNA: TGTGCCATCAGTGAGCTAATGGGCAGTGGCTACACCTTC
J gene: TRBJ2-1; V gene: TRBV18; clone size: NA; D gene: TRBD1; CDR3 protein: CASSGQAFSYNEQFF; CDR3 DNA: TGTGCCAGCTCGGGACAGGCCTTTTCCTACAATGAGCAGTTCTTC
J gene: TRBJ2-5; V gene: TRBV6-5; clone size: NA; D gene: NA; CDR3 protein: CASSWGDHQETQYF; CDR3 DNA: TGTGCCAGCAGTTGGGGGGACCACCAAGAGACCCAGTACTTC
J gene: TRBJ2-7; V gene: TRBV2; clone size: NA; D gene: TRBD1; CDR3 protein: CASSAQITGDEQYF; CDR3 DNA: TGTGCCAGCAGTGCCCAGATCACAGGGGACGAGCAGTACTTC
J gene: TRBJ2-5; V gene: TRBV6-4; clone size: NA; D gene: NA; CDR3 protein: CASSPSGEQETQYF; CDR3 DNA: TGTGCCAGCTCCCCTTCAGGGGAACAAGAGACCCAGTACTTC
J gene: TRBJ2-5; V gene: TRBV5-1; clone size: NA; D gene: NA; CDR3 protein: CASSLDSFLKETQYF; CDR3 DNA: TGCGCCAGCAGCTTGGACAGTTTTCTGAAAGAGACCCAGTACTTC
J gene: TRBJ1-5; V gene: TRBV3-1/TRBV3-2; clone size: NA; D gene: NA; CDR3 protein: CASSQDRDQPQHF; CDR3 DNA: TGTGCCAGCAGCCAAGATAGAGATCAGCCCCAGCATTTT
J gene: TRBJ2-5; V gene: TRBV6-2/TRBV6-3; clone size: NA; D gene: TRBD2; CDR3 protein: CASSNPLGLASQETQYF; CDR3 DNA: TGTGCCAGCAGTAACCCCTTGGGACTAGCCTCACAAGAGACCCAGTACTTC
J gene: TRBJ2-5; V gene: TRBV6-5; clone size: NA; D gene: TRBD1; CDR3 protein: CASSRGGAEETQYF; CDR3 DNA: TGTGCCAGCAGTCGAGGGGGCGCGGAGGAGACCCAGTACTTC
J gene: TRBJ1-6; V gene: TRBV27; clone size: NA; D gene: NA; CDR3 protein: CASTSRPIGSPLHF; CDR3 DNA: TGTGCCAGCACCTCTAGGCCTATCGGTTCACCCCTCCACTTT
J gene: TRBJ1-2; V gene: TRBV14; clone size: NA; D gene: NA; CDR3 protein: CASSQGHFGYGYTF; CDR3 DNA: TGTGCCAGCAGCCAAGGACACTTTGGCTATGGCTACACCTTC
J gene: TRBJ2-2; V gene: TRBV27; clone size: NA; D gene: TRBD1; CDR3 protein: CASGQGGNTGELFF; CDR3 DNA: TGTGCCAGCGGACAGGGGGGGAACACCGGGGAGCTGTTTTTT
J gene: TRBJ2-1; V gene: TRBV11-2; clone size: NA; D gene: TRBD1; CDR3 protein: CASSPGGQSGSYNEQFF; CDR3 DNA: TGTGCCAGCAGCCCAGGGGGACAGTCAGGCTCCTACAATGAGCAGTTCTTC
J gene: TRBJ1-2; V gene: TRBV7-9; clone size: NA; D gene: TRBD1; CDR3 protein: CASSLDRGNSGYTF; CDR3 DNA: TGTGCCAGCAGCTTAGACAGGGGGAACTCTGGCTACACCTTC
J gene: TRBJ1-6; V gene: TRBV14; clone size: few; D gene: NA; CDR3 protein: CASSPRRAGTGSPLHF; CDR3 DNA: TGTGCCAGCAGCCCCCGGAGGGCAGGGACCGGATCACCCCTCCACTTT
J gene: TRBJ1-2; V gene: TRBV7-2; clone size: NA; D gene: TRBD1; CDR3 protein: CASSPGQGALHGYTF; CDR3 DNA: TGTGCCAGCAGCCCGGGACAGGGGGCGCTTCATGGCTACACCTTC
J gene: TRBJ1-6; V gene: TRBV30; clone size: NA; D gene: NA; CDR3 protein: CAWSAWSPPPLHF; CDR3 DNA: TGTGCCTGGAGTGCCTGGAGTCCCCCACCCCTCCACTTT
J gene: TRBJ1-4; V gene: TRBV19; clone size: NA; D gene: NA; CDR3 protein: CASSIDPGSEKLFF; CDR3 DNA: TGTGCCAGTAGTATAGATCCAGGTAGTGAAAAACTGTTTTTT
J gene: TRBJ1-6; V gene: TRBV7-8; clone size: NA; D gene: NA; CDR3 protein: CASSPSNSPLHF; CDR3 DNA: TGTGCCAGCAGCCCATCCAATTCACCCCTCCACTTT
J gene: TRBJ1-5; V gene: TRBV11-2; clone size: NA; D gene: NA; CDR3 protein: CASSLTTGEPQHF; CDR3 DNA: TGTGCCAGCAGCTTAACCACGGGGGAGCCCCAGCATTTT
J gene: TRBJ2-3; V gene: TRBV11-3; clone size: NA; D gene: NA; CDR3 protein: CASSPGTMRTQYF; CDR3 DNA: TGTGCCAGCAGCCCTGGAACGATGCGGACGCAGTATTTT
J gene: TRBJ2-5; V gene: TRBV18; clone size: NA; D gene: NA; CDR3 protein: CASSPRREETQYF; CDR3 DNA: TGTGCCAGCTCACCGAGACGGGAGGAGACCCAGTACTTC
J gene: TRBJ1-5; V gene: TRBV6-6; clone size: NA; D gene: NA; CDR3 protein: CASSYGSVGSTPQHF; CDR3 DNA: TGTGCCAGCAGTTACGGGTCGGTAGGGAGTACGCCCCAGCATTTT
J gene: TRBJ2-5; V gene: TRBV19; clone size: once; D gene: NA; CDR3 protein: CASSIAAGPSGQYF; CDR3 DNA: TGTGCCAGTAGTATAGCGGCAGGCCCAAGCGGCCAGTACTTC
J gene: TRBJ1-4; V gene: TRBV2; clone size: few; D gene: NA; CDR3 protein: CASSYETNEKLFF; CDR3 DNA: TGTGCCAGCTCCTATGAAACGAATGAAAAACTGTTTTTT
J gene: TRBJ2-7; V gene: TRBV7-9; clone size: NA; D gene: NA; CDR3 protein: CASSPFLDSSEQYF; CDR3 DNA: TGTGCCAGCAGCCCTTTCCTAGACAGTTCAGAGCAGTACTTC
J gene: TRBJ2-7; V gene: TRBV2; clone size: NA; D gene: NA; CDR3 protein: CASSDGGAGGYEQYF; CDR3 DNA: TGTGCCAGCAGTGATGGAGGGGCTGGGGGCTACGAGCAGTACTTC
J gene: TRBJ2-7; V gene: TRBV5-1; clone size: NA; D gene: TRBD2; CDR3 protein: CASSTTSGAEQYF; CDR3 DNA: TGCGCCAGCAGCACTACTAGCGGGGCCGAGCAGTACTTC